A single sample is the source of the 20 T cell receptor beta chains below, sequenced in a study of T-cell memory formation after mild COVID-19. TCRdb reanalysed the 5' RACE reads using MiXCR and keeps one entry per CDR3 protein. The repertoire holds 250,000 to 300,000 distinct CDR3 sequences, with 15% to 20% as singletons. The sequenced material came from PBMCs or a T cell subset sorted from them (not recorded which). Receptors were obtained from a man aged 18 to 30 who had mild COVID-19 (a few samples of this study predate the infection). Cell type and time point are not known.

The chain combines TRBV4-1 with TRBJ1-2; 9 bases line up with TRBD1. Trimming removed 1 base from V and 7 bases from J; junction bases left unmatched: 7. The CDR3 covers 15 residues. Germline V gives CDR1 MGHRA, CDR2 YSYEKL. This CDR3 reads CASSQVRDRVPGYTF. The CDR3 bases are TGCGCCAGCAGCCAAGTAAGGGACAGGGTTCCTGGCTACACCTTC.

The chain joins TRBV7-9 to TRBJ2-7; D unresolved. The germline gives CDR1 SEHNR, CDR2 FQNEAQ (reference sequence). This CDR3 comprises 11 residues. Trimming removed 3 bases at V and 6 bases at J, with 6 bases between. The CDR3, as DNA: TGTGCCAGCAGCTTCGGGTTCGAGCAGTACTTC. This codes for CASSFGFEQYF. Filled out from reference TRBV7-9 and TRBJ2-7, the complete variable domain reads DTGVSQNPRHKITKRGQNVTFRCDPISEHNRLYWYRQTLGQGPEFLTYFQNEAQLEKSRLLSDRFSAERPKGSFSTLEIQRTEQGDSAMYLCASSFGFEQYFGPGTRLTVT.

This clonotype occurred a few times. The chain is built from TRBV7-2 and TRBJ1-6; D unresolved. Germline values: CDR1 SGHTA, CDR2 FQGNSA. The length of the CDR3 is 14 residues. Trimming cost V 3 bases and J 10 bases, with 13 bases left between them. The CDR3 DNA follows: TGTGCCAGCAGCTTCGAGGGTCAACGCTCACCCCTCCACTTT. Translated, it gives CASSFEGQRSPLHF.

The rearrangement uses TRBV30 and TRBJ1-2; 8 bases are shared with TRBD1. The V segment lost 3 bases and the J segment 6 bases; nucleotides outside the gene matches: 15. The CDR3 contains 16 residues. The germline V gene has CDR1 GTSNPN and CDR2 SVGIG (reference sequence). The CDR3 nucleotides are TGTGCCTGGAGCGGACAGGGTGGCTCTCGAAGAAATGGCTACACCTTC. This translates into CAWSGQGGSRRNGYTF.

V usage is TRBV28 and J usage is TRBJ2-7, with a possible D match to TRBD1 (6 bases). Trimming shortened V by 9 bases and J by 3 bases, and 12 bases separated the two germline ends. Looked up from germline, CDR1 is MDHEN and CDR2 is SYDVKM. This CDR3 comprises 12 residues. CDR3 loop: CASRIGGYEQYV. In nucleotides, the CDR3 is TGTGCCAGTAGAATAGGGGGCTACGAGCAGTACGTC.

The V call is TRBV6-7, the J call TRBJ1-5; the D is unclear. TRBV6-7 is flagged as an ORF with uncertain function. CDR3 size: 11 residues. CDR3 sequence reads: CVLGPGQPQHF. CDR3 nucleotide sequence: TGTGTACTAGGGCCAGGTCAGCCCCAGCATTTT.

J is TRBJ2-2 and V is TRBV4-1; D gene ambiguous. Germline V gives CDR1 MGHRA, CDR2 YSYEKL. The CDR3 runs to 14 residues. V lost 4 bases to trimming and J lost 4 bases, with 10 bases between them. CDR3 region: CASSLRRSTGELFF. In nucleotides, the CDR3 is TGCGCCAGCAGCCTTCGTCGTTCCACCGGGGAGCTGTTTTTT.

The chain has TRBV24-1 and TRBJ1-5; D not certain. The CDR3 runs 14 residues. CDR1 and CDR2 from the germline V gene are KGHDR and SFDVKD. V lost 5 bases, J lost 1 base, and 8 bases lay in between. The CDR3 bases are TGTGCCACCAGTGGGGATAACAGCAATCAGCCCCAGCATTTT. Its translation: CATSGDNSNQPQHF.

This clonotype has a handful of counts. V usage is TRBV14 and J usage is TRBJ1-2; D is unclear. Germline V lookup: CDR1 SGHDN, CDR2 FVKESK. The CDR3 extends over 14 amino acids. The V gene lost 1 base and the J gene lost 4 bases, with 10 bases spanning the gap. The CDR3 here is CASSQGTSSYGYTF. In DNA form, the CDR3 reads TGTGCCAGCAGCCAAGGGACCTCTAGCTATGGCTACACCTTC.

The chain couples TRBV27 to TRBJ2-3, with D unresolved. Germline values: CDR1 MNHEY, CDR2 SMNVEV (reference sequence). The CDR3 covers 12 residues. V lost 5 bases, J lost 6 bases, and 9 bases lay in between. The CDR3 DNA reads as TGTGCCAGCAGTCCGCGTTGGGATACGCAGTATTTT. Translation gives CASSPRWDTQYF.

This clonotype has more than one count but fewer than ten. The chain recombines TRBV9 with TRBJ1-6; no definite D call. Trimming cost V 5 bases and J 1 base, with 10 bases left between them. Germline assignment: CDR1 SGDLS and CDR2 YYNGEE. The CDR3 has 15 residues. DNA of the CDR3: TGTGCCAGCAGGGAGAGGTTATCCTATAATTCACCCCTCCACTTT. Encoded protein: CASRERLSYNSPLHF.

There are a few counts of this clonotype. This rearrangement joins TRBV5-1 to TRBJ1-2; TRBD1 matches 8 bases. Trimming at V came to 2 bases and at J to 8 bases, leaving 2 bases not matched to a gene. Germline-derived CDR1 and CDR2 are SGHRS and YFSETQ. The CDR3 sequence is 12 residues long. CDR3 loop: CASSFQGAGYTF. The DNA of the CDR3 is TGCGCCAGCAGCTTCCAGGGGGCGGGCTACACCTTC.

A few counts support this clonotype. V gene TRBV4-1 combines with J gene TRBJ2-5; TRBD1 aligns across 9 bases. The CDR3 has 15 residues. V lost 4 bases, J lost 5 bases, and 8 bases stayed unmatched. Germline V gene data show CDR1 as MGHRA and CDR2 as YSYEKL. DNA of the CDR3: TGCGCCAGCAGCCTCCCGTGGGACAGGGACGAGACCCAGTACTTC. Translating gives CASSLPWDRDETQYF.

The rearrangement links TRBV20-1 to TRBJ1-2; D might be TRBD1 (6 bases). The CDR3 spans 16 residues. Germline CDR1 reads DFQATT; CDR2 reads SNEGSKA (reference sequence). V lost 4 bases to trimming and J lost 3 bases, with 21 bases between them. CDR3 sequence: CSATGYREHTYYGYTF. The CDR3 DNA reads TGCAGTGCTACAGGATACAGGGAGCATACGTACTATGGCTACACCTTC.

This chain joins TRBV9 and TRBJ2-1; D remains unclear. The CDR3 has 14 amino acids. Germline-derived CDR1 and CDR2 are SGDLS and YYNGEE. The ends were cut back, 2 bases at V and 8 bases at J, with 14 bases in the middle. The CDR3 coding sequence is TGTGCCAGCAGCGTGGCCGGCATATATGATGAGCAGTTCTTC. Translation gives CASSVAGIYDEQFF.

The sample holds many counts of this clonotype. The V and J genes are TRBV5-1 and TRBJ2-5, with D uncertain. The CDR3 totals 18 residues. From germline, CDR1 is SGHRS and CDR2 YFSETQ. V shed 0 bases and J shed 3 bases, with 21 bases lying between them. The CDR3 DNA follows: TGCGCCAGCAGCTTGGTAAGGGCGATAAGTCGTGTAGAAGAGACCCAGTACTTC. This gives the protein CASSLVRAISRVEETQYF.

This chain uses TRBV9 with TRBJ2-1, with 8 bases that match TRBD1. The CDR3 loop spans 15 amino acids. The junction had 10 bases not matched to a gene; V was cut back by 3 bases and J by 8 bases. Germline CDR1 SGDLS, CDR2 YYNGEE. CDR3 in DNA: TGTGCCAGCAGCGCCGGACAGGGTGGGGCGGATGAGCAGTTCTTC. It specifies CASSAGQGGADEQFF.

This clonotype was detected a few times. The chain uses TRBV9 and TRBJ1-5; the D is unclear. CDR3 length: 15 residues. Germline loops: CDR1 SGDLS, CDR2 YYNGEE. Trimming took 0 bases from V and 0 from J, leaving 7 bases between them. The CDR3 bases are TGTGCCAGCAGCGTAGCAGGAGATAGCAATCAGCCCCAGCATTTT. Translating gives CASSVAGDSNQPQHF.

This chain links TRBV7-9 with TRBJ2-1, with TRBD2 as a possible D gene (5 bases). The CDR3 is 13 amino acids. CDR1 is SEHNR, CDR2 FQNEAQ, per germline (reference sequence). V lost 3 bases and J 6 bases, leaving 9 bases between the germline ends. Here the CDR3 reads CASSFVGSNEQFF. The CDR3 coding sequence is TGTGCCAGCAGCTTCGTGGGGAGCAATGAGCAGTTCTTC. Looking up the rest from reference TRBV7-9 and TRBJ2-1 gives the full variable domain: DTGVSQNPRHKITKRGQNVTFRCDPISEHNRLYWYRQTLGQGPEFLTYFQNEAQLEKSRLLSDRFSAERPKGSFSTLEIQRTEQGDSAMYLCASSFVGSNEQFFGPGTRLTVL.

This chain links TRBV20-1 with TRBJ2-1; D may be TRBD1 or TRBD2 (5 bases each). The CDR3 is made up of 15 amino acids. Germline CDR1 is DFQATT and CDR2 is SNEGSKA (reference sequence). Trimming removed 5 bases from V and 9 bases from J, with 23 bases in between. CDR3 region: CSAANRGRKEGEQFF. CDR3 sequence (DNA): TGCAGTGCTGCTAACCGGGGCCGGAAAGAAGGTGAGCAGTTCTTC.